The 23 T cell receptor beta chains listed next were all sequenced from one sample in a study of beta chain features in type 1 diabetes. Notes on the study in general: The study found moderately but significantly shorter TCRB CDR3s in all four CD4+ subsets of Type 1 diabetes patients.

Their recognized antigens are unknown. What was sequenced were expressed TCRB transcripts, since all of the isolated RNA had been reverse transcribed. The method was immunoSEQ multiplex PCR; TCRdb's version includes in-frame clones alone and lacks a portion of them. Of some 660,000 clones detected, 11% to 15% appear once; the ten largest clones hold 0.03% to 0.04%. The sequenced sample was naive CD4+ T cells from blood. These receptors came from a man younger than 30 with type 1 diabetes.

The chain is built from TRBV4-3 and TRBJ1-2; unclear D gene. Germline-derived CDR1 and CDR2 are LGHNA and YSLEER. The CDR3 runs 13 residues. The ends were cut back, 4 bases at V and 12 bases at J, with 18 bases in the middle. The CDR3 DNA is TGCGCCAGCAGCCTTGGACTGTTCGACAAGAACACCTTC. Its translation is CASSLGLFDKNTF.

This clone was picked up a small number of times. The chain has TRBV4-3 and TRBJ2-1; TRBD1 matches at 10 bases. The length of the CDR3 is 13 residues. Germline lookup yields CDR1 LGHNA and CDR2 YSLEER. Unmatched junction bases numbered 7, after V lost 1 base and J lost 16 bases. As DNA, the CDR3 is TGCGCCAGCAGCCAAGCTAGAGGACAGGGGGTTTTCTTC. This translates into CASSQARGQGVFF.

The chain joins TRBV19 to TRBJ2-1; D is undetermined. V shed 4 bases and J shed 5 bases, with 12 bases lying between them. Germline V gene data show CDR1 as LNHDA and CDR2 as SQIVND (reference sequence). CDR3 length equals 14 residues. CDR3 coding DNA: TGTGCCAGTAGTAACCCCCCTGGCAACAATGAGCAGTTCTTC. Translating gives CASSNPPGNNEQFF.

V usage is TRBV7-9 and J usage is TRBJ2-5; tentative D call: TRBD2 (6 bases). V gave up 6 bases and J gave up 0 bases, with 8 bases separating them. This CDR3 region has 13 residues. Germline V lookup: CDR1 SEHNR, CDR2 FQNEAQ (reference sequence). This CDR3 reads CASSRGNQETQYF. The CDR3 DNA reads TGTGCCAGCAGTCGGGGGAACCAAGAGACCCAGTACTTC.

This clone was observed a handful of times. V gene TRBV30 combines with J gene TRBJ2-5; D gene uncertain. Germline loops: CDR1 GTSNPN, CDR2 SVGIG (reference sequence). CDR3 length equals 17 residues. V lost 0 bases and J 1 base, leaving 18 bases between the germline ends. CDR3 amino acids: CAWSVRSEPISQETQYF. As DNA, the CDR3 is TGTGCCTGGAGTGTACGCTCAGAACCCATCAGCCAAGAGACCCAGTACTTC. The complete variable domain, with remaining parts taken from reference TRBV30 and TRBJ2-5, reads SQTIHQWPATLVQPVGSPLSLECTVEGTSNPNLYWYRQAAGRGLQLLFYSVGIGQISSEVPQNLSASRPQDRQFILSSKKLLLSDSGFYLCAWSVRSEPISQETQYFGPGTRLLVL.

This sequence joins TRBV10-3 and TRBJ2-5; D is tentatively TRBD1 or TRBD2 (5 bases each). The V gene lost 7 bases and the J gene lost 2 bases, with 14 bases spanning the gap. This CDR3 has 14 amino acids. Germline V CDR1 and CDR2: ENHRY, SYGVKD. Here the CDR3 DNA reads TGTGCCATCACCGACGGGGCAGGGCAAGAGACCCAGTACTTC. It encodes CAITDGAGQETQYF.

This clone turned up a few times. The chain uses TRBV5-1 and TRBJ2-5; 8 nucleotides agree with TRBD1. The closer fit of TRBJ2-7 to the DNA end suggests the J call may be wrong. This CDR3 spans 15 amino acids. Germline loops: CDR1 SGHRS, CDR2 YFSETQ. CDR3 amino acids: CASSLTGQGDYEQYF. The CDR3 nucleotides read TGCGCCAGCAGCTTGACTGGACAGGGTGATTACGAGCAGTACTTC.

This sequence joins TRBV7-6 and TRBJ2-5, with 9 bases aligning to TRBD2. The V gene end was trimmed by 5 bases and the J gene end by 5 bases; junction bases not matched to a gene: 3. Per the germline V gene, CDR1 is SGHVS and CDR2 is FNYEAQ. The CDR3 contains 13 residues. The CDR3 nucleotides read TGTGCCAGCAGCCGAGGACTAGCGGAGACCCAGTACTTC. As protein: CASSRGLAETQYF.

Only a few counts were recorded for this clone. The rearrangement links TRBV19 to TRBJ2-5; D unresolved. The CDR3 contains 13 residues. V lost 8 bases and J 4 bases, leaving 14 bases between the germline ends. The V gene's germline CDR1 is LNHDA and CDR2 SQIVND (reference sequence). The chain's CDR3 is CASAPGSGETQYF. Here the CDR3 DNA reads TGTGCCAGTGCCCCAGGCAGTGGAGAGACCCAGTACTTC.

The rearrangement links TRBV4-2 to TRBJ2-7; no definite D call. This CDR3 has 13 residues. V was trimmed by 2 bases and J by 7 bases, leaving 12 bases between them. CDR1 LGHNA and CDR2 YNFKEQ come from the germline V gene. For the CDR3, the DNA is TGTGCCAGCAGCCAACCAAAACAGTGGGAGCAGTACTTC. This encodes CASSQPKQWEQYF.

This clone was counted between two and nine times. The rearrangement uses TRBV9 and TRBJ2-2; D call uncertain. Trimming removed 4 bases at V and 1 base at J, with 14 bases between. CDR1 and CDR2 (germline): SGDLS, YYNGEE. The CDR3 runs 16 residues. The CDR3 region has the DNA TGTGCCAGCAGCCCCCGGCACCTCGGGAACACCGGGGAGCTGTTTTTT. Amino acids: CASSPRHLGNTGELFF.

The chain couples TRBV10-3 to TRBJ2-1; D unclear. Trimming took 4 bases from V and 5 from J, leaving 3 bases between them. CDR3 length equals 11 residues. The germline gives CDR1 ENHRY, CDR2 SYGVKD. CDR3 nucleotide sequence: TGTGCCATCAGTGTAGACAATGAGCAGTTCTTC. Translation: CAISVDNEQFF.

Only a few counts were recorded for this clone. This chain uses TRBV29-1 with TRBJ2-1; 13 bases are a match to TRBD2. V shed 2 bases, J shed 10 bases, and the junction held 8 bases outside the gene matches. Germline V lookup: CDR1 SQVTM, CDR2 ANQGSEA. The CDR3 is 15 residues long. Here the CDR3 reads CSVERGLAGIGEQFF. CDR3 DNA sequence: TGCAGCGTTGAACGGGGACTAGCGGGAATCGGAGAGCAGTTCTTC.

CDR3 amino acids: CASSLLAGGLATGELFF. Here the CDR3 DNA reads TGCGCCAGCAGCTTATTAGCGGGAGGCCTCGCCACCGGGGAGCTGTTTTTT. This chain joins TRBV5-1 and TRBJ2-2; 10 positions agree with TRBD2. The CDR3 runs 17 residues. CDR1 and CDR2 from the germline V gene are SGHRS and YFSETQ. With V trimmed by 2 bases and J by 4 bases, 8 bases remained unmatched.

This chain links TRBV10-3 with TRBJ2-2; 7 nucleotides match TRBD1. Germline trimming cut 7 bases from V and 0 bases from J; bases unmatched to any gene: 11. This CDR3 comprises 17 residues. Germline lookup yields CDR1 ENHRY and CDR2 SYGVKD. CDR3 bases: TGTGCCATCACCACAAAAGGGACAGCCTCGAACACCGGGGAGCTGTTTTTT. Its protein product is CAITTKGTASNTGELFF.

This clone was observed once. This sequence joins TRBV5-1 and TRBJ2-3, with D perhaps matching TRBD2 (6 bases). CDR3 size: 16 residues. V lost 0 bases and J 8 bases, leaving 19 bases between the germline ends. CDR1 and CDR2 from the germline V gene are SGHRS and YFSETQ. The CDR3 DNA is TGCGCCAGCAGCTTGGCCGGGTCAGGGACTTCTGGTACGCAGTATTTT. This codes for CASSLAGSGTSGTQYF.

This clone appeared a few times. The J gene is TRBJ1-6, the V gene TRBV4-2; D is unresolved. V was cut by 6 bases and J by 0 bases, with 9 bases left in between. This CDR3 has 15 amino acids. Germline V gene lookup returns CDR1 LGHNA and CDR2 YNFKEQ. The CDR3 nucleotides read TGTGCCAGCAGACCCGATATCTCCTATAATTCACCCCTCCACTTT. Translation gives CASRPDISYNSPLHF.

For the CDR3, the DNA is TGTGCCAGCTCGCTAGGGAGTCCTGGAAACACCATATATTTT. This codes for CASSLGSPGNTIYF. The genes are TRBV18 and TRBJ1-3, with D uncertain. Trimming removed 6 bases at V and 2 bases at J, with 11 bases between. Germline CDR1 is KGHSH and CDR2 is LQKENI. The CDR3 is 14 residues long.

This clone was observed a few times. The chain is built from TRBV28 and TRBJ2-7, with unresolved D. V lost 1 base and J 2 bases, leaving 6 bases between the germline ends. Germline V gives CDR1 MDHEN, CDR2 SYDVKM. The length of the CDR3 is 13 residues. The CDR3 reads CASSLSRTYEQYF. For the CDR3, the DNA is TGTGCCAGCAGTTTATCGAGGACCTACGAGCAGTACTTC.

The sample holds a few counts of this clone. The genes are TRBV5-4 and TRBJ1-1; D remains ambiguous. Between the trimmed V and J ends, which lost 7 bases and 10 bases, there was a span of 20 bases. The CDR3 runs 13 residues. CDR1 is SGHNT and CDR2 is YYREEE in the germline V gene (reference sequence). This CDR3 reads CASHVWEGPIAFF. DNA of the CDR3: TGTGCCAGCCATGTTTGGGAGGGCCCTATAGCTTTCTTT.

This clone was counted only a few times. The chain couples TRBV30 to TRBJ2-3; 9 bases map to TRBD1. CDR1 is GTSNPN, CDR2 SVGIG, per germline (reference sequence). V lost 0 bases to trimming and J lost 2 bases; unmatched junction nucleotides: 3. The length of the CDR3 is 15 residues. The chain's CDR3 is CAWSVGDRDTDTQYF. CDR3 DNA sequence: TGTGCCTGGAGTGTAGGGGACAGGGACACAGATACGCAGTATTTT.

The J gene is TRBJ2-5, the V gene TRBV7-9, with D perhaps assigned TRBD1 or TRBD2 (5 bases each). Germline loops: CDR1 SEHNR, CDR2 FQNEAQ (reference sequence). Trimming cost V 5 bases and J 5 bases, with 12 bases left between them. The CDR3 is 13 residues long. The CDR3 DNA follows: TGTGCCAGCAGCAGGAGGACAATCGAGACCCAGTACTTC. It encodes CASSRRTIETQYF.

The V gene is TRBV10-3, the J gene TRBJ1-1; the D is unclear. Trimming left V 6 bases short and J 1 base short, with 6 bases between. Germline assignment: CDR1 ENHRY and CDR2 SYGVKD. The length of the CDR3 is 12 residues. CDR3 DNA: TGTGCCATCAGCCAACAGAACACTGAAGCTTTCTTT. It translates to CAISQQNTEAFF.